Presented here are 19 T cell receptor beta chains from one specimen sequenced in a study of blood T cell repertoires in COVID-19. Produced via immunoSEQ multiplex PCR; TCRdb's table is partial and in-frame only. The sample lists over 250,000 clones; 85% to 90% were seen once. The sequenced material came from PBMCs or T cells enriched from blood (not recorded which). Source of these receptors: a woman in her sixties or seventies who had recovered from COVID-19.

This chain uses TRBV6-5 with TRBJ2-3, with D tentatively TRBD1 (5 bases). Germline CDR1 reads MNHEY; CDR2 reads SVGAGI. V was pared by 0 bases and J by 3 bases, with 7 bases between. The CDR3 is made up of 14 amino acids. CDR3 loop: CASSYSGATDTQYF. In DNA, the CDR3 is TGTGCCAGCAGTTACTCTGGGGCGACAGATACGCAGTATTTT.

This clone was detected only once. V and J are TRBV21-1 and TRBJ2-7; the table names TRBD1, a call not compared with the DNA. TRBV21-1 is reported as a pseudogene. The CDR3 extends over 11 amino acids. CDR3 in amino acids: CAGPGIGEQYF. CDR3 DNA: TGTGCGGGCCCAGGGATCGGGGAGCAGTACTTC.

In its sample, this clone was seen once. This chain joins TRBV5-1 and TRBJ1-1; weak D call: TRBD1 (5 bases). The germline V gene has CDR1 SGHRS and CDR2 YFSETQ. This CDR3 has 15 amino acids. V lost 7 bases, J lost 0 bases, and 16 bases lay in between. In nucleotides, the CDR3 is TGCGCCAGCTCACCCTTCCCGGACATGAACACTGAAGCTTTCTTT. Protein: CASSPFPDMNTEAFF.

The V and J genes are TRBV5-1 and TRBJ1-5, with no clear D. Germline CDR1 is SGHRS and CDR2 is YFSETQ. V was clipped by 5 bases and J by 5 bases, with 11 bases between them. The CDR3 loop spans 13 amino acids. CDR3 bases: TGCGCCAGCAGTCCGGGGTTGGATCAGCCCCAGCATTTT. This sequence encodes CASSPGLDQPQHF.

J is TRBJ2-5 and V is TRBV19; a weak D match, TRBD2 (6 bases). CDR3 length equals 13 residues. V was pared by 8 bases and J by 1 base, with 11 bases between. Germline lookup yields CDR1 LNHDA and CDR2 SQIVND (reference sequence). The CDR3 is CASSRLVQETQYF. The CDR3 DNA reads TGTGCCAGTTCCCGACTAGTCCAAGAGACCCAGTACTTC.

The genes are TRBV7-6 and TRBJ2-7; TRBD1 aligns across 12 bases. V trimming: 6 bases; J trimming: 5 bases; junction bases outside the gene matches: 5. CDR1 and CDR2 from the germline V gene are SGHVS and FNYEAQ. The CDR3 length is 14 residues. The CDR3 region is CASSAGTGGHEQYF. Written as DNA, the CDR3 is TGTGCCAGCAGTGCCGGGACAGGGGGCCACGAGCAGTACTTC.

This chain connects TRBV5-8 to TRBJ1-1; maybe TRBD1 (6 bases). The CDR3 runs to 13 residues. V was clipped by 4 bases and J by 3 bases, with 10 bases between them. Per the germline V gene, CDR1 is SGHTS and CDR2 is YDEGEE. The CDR3 nucleotides are TGTGCCAGCAGCACGGACAGCTACACTGAAGCTTTCTTT. It translates to CASSTDSYTEAFF.

As DNA, the CDR3 is TGTGCCAGCAGCCATCTAAGCACAGATACGCAGTATTTT. Protein sequence: CASSHLSTDTQYF. This chain uses TRBV14 with TRBJ2-3, with D hard to call. Between the trimmed V and J ends, which lost 3 bases and 0 bases, there was a span of 4 bases. Germline CDR1 is SGHDN and CDR2 is FVKESK. The CDR3 totals 13 residues.

In this sample, this clone turned up a few times. The same CDR3 is also encoded by other DNA sequences in this sample. The V gene is TRBV9, the J gene TRBJ1-1; 8 bases are a match to TRBD1. Germline CDR1 SGDLS, CDR2 YYNGEE. The junction had 6 bases not matched to a gene; V was cut back by 4 bases and J by 1 base. This CDR3 is 15 amino acids long. This chain's CDR3 is CASSPGQGGNTEAFF. The CDR3, as DNA: TGTGCCAGCAGCCCTGGACAGGGTGGGAACACTGAAGCTTTCTTT.

The chain has TRBV6-5 and TRBJ2-2, with D possibly TRBD1 on 6 matching bases. The CDR3 runs to 12 residues. Germline lookup yields CDR1 MNHEY and CDR2 SVGAGI. V lost 10 bases to trimming and J lost 5 bases, with 11 bases between them. The CDR3 sequence is CATTGRTGELFF. The DNA for the CDR3 is TGTGCCACGACAGGACGGACCGGGGAGCTGTTTTTT.

The J gene is TRBJ1-1, the V gene TRBV19, with 8 positions matching TRBD1. The CDR3 has 17 amino acids. The trim removed 6 bases at V and 5 bases at J, leaving 17 bases unmatched. Germline loops: CDR1 LNHDA, CDR2 SQIVND (reference sequence). The chain's CDR3 is CASSPRSGQALGTEAFF. CDR3 sequence (DNA): TGTGCCAGTAGCCCACGCTCGGGACAGGCCCTGGGGACTGAAGCTTTCTTT. Looking up the rest from reference TRBV19 and TRBJ1-1 gives the full variable domain: DGGITQSPKYLFRKEGQNVTLSCEQNLNHDAMYWYRQDPGQGLRLIYYSQIVNDFQKGDIAEGYSVSREKKESFPLTVTSAQKNPTAFYLCASSPRSGQALGTEAFFGQGTRLTVV.

This clone occurred a few times. The chain is built from TRBV7-6 and TRBJ2-1; D unclear. Germline CDR1 SGHVS, CDR2 FNYEAQ. The CDR3 runs to 13 residues. Trimming shortened V by 4 bases and J by 9 bases, and 13 bases separated the two germline ends. CDR3 DNA: TGTGCCAGCAGCTCCCTATTCTCCACTGAGCAGTTCTTC. Amino acids: CASSSLFSTEQFF.

The rearrangement joins TRBV10-3 to TRBJ2-5, with D possibly being TRBD1 (6 bases). Per the germline V gene, CDR1 is ENHRY and CDR2 is SYGVKD. The V gene lost 11 bases and the J gene lost 5 bases, with 18 bases spanning the gap. This CDR3 contains 13 residues. The CDR3 DNA follows: TGTGCCGCAAGGGAACAGGGCAGCGAGACCCAGTACTTC. It is translated as CAAREQGSETQYF.

J is TRBJ1-2 and V is TRBV28, with 12 nucleotides matching TRBD1. From germline, CDR1 is MDHEN and CDR2 SYDVKM. The J segment lost 3 bases and the V segment lost 7 bases, leaving 12 bases of the junction unmatched. The CDR3 is made up of 17 amino acids. CDR3 sequence (DNA): TGTGCCAGCACTGTACCGGGACAGGGGGCGCAGTACTATGGCTACACCTTC. As protein: CASTVPGQGAQYYGYTF.

The rearrangement joins TRBV9 to TRBJ1-2; TRBD1 might be the D (6 bases). CDR3 length: 16 amino acids. Trimming removed 0 bases at V and 0 bases at J, with 12 bases between. Germline CDR1 SGDLS, CDR2 YYNGEE. The CDR3 bases are TGTGCCAGCAGCGTAGGTGGGACACAGACTAACTATGGCTACACCTTC. Translating gives CASSVGGTQTNYGYTF.

The rearrangement uses TRBV10-3 and TRBJ2-3, with D perhaps TRBD1 (6 bases). The CDR3 has 14 amino acids. Per the germline V gene, CDR1 is ENHRY and CDR2 is SYGVKD. Trimming pared 3 bases from V and 1 base from J, leaving 8 bases between. CDR3 DNA sequence: TGTGCCATCAGTGATGGGGGCCGCACAGATACGCAGTATTTT. This gives the protein CAISDGGRTDTQYF.

This rearrangement joins TRBV15 to TRBJ2-1; TRBD2 is a possible D gene (5 bases). The V gene lost 8 bases and the J gene lost 5 bases, with 10 bases spanning the gap. This CDR3 region has 12 residues. The germline V gene has CDR1 LNHNV and CDR2 YYDKDF (reference sequence). The CDR3 bases are TGTGCCACCGCCTTCGGGAACAATGAGCAGTTCTTC. Its protein is CATAFGNNEQFF.

This clone was seen only once. The V and J genes are TRBV7-9 and TRBJ1-6; 8 nucleotides line up with TRBD1. CDR1 is SEHNR, CDR2 FQNEAQ, per germline (reference sequence). V lost 8 bases to trimming and J lost 10 bases; unmatched junction nucleotides: 10. This CDR3 is 14 amino acids long. The CDR3 region is CASSPQGTGSPLHF. The CDR3, as DNA: TGTGCCAGCTCCCCCCAGGGGACAGGCTCACCCCTCCACTTT.

The J gene is TRBJ2-7, the V gene TRBV27; TRBD1 agrees at 8 bases. CDR3 size: 17 residues. J lost 5 bases, V lost 3 bases, and 15 bases had no gene match. The V gene's germline CDR1 is MNHEY and CDR2 SMNVEV (reference sequence). The CDR3 DNA sequence: TGTGCCAGCAGTTTTCCCCCAGGACAGGGAGCCGTTAACGAGCAGTACTTC. This encodes CASSFPPGQGAVNEQYF.